This TCR beta chain was identified during a study of CDR3 diversity in severe acne. TCRdb processed the PCR reads anew with MiXCR; each CDR3 protein has one entry. This table has about 93,000 distinct CDR3 sequences, over 45% appearing once. The length of the CDR3 is 17 residues. V shed 6 bases and J shed 0 bases, with 17 bases lying between them. CDR1 SEHNR and CDR2 FQNEAQ come from the germline V gene (reference sequence). The TCR originated in a male donor in good health, serving as a control. The specimen sequenced was blood. J is TRBJ2-2 and V is TRBV7-9; D is perhaps TRBD1 or TRBD2 (5 bases each). CDR3 in amino acids: CASSDAPGRANTGELFF. DNA for the CDR3: TGTGCCAGCAGTGACGCACCGGGACGCGCGAACACCGGGGAGCTGTTTTTT.